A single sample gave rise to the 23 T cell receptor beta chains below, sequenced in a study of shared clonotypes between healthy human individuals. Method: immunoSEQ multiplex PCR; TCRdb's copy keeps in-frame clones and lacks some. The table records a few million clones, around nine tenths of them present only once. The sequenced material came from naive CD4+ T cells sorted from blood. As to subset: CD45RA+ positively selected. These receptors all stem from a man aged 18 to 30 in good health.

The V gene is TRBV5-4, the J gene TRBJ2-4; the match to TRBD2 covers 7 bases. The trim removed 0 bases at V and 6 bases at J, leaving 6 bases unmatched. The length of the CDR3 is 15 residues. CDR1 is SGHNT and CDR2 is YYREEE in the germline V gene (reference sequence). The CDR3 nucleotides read TGTGCCAGCAGCTTGGCAGGTGCGGGAGCAAACATTCAGTACTTC. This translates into CASSLAGAGANIQYF.

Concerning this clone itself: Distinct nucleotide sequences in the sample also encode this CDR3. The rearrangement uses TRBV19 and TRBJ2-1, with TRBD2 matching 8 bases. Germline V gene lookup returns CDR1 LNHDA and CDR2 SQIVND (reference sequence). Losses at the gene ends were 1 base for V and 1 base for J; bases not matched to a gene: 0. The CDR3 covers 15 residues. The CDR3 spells CASSIGGGSYNEQFF. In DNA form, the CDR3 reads TGTGCCAGTAGTATAGGCGGGGGGTCCTACAATGAGCAGTTCTTC.

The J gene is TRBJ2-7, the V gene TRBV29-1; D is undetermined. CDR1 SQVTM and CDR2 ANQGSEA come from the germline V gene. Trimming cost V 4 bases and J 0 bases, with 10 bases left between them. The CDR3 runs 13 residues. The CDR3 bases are TGCAGCGTTGTTCCCAGCTCCTCCTACGAGCAGTACTTC. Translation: CSVVPSSSYEQYF.

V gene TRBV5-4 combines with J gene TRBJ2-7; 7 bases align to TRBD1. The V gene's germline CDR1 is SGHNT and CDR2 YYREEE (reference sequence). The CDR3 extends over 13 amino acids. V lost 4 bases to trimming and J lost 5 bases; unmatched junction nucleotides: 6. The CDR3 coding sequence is TGTGCCAGCAGCAACAGGGGTCAGAACGAGCAGTACTTC. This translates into CASSNRGQNEQYF. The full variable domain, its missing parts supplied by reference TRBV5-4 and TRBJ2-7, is ETGVTQSPTHLIKTRGQQVTLRCSSQSGHNTVSWYQQALGQGPQFIFQYYREEENGRGNFPPRFSGLQFPNYSSELNVNALELDDSALYLCASSNRGQNEQYFGPGTRLTVT.

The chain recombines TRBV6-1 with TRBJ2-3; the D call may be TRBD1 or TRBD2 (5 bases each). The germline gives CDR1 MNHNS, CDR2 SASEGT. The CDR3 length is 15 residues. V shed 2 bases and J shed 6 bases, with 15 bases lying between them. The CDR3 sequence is CASSEPGEGPDTQYF. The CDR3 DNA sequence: TGTGCCAGCAGTGAACCCGGCGAGGGGCCGGATACGCAGTATTTT.

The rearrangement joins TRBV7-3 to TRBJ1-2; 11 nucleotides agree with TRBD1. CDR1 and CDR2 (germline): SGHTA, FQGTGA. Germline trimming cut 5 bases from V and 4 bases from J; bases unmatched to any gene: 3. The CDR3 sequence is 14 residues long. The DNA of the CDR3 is TGTGCCAGCAGCCCTGGACAGGGGGCCTATGGCTACACCTTC. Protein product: CASSPGQGAYGYTF.

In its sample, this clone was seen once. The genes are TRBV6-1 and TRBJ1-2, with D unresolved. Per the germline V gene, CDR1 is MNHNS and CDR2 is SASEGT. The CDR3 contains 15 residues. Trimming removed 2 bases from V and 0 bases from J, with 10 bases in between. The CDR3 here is CASSERKSTNYGYTF. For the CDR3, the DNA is TGTGCCAGCAGTGAAAGAAAGAGTACTAACTATGGCTACACCTTC.

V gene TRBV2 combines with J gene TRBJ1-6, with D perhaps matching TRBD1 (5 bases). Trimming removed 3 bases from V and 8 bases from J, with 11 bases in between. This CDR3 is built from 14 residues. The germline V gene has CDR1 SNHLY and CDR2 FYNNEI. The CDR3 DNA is TGTGCCAGCAGTGAGCTCGGGGCCCATTCACCCCTCCACTTT. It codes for CASSELGAHSPLHF.

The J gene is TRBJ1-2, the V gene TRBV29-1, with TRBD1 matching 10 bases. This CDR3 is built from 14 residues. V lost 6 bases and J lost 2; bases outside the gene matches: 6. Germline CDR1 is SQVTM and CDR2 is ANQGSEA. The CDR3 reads CSVTPGQGNYGYTF. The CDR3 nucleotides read TGCAGCGTCACACCGGGACAGGGGAACTATGGCTACACCTTC.

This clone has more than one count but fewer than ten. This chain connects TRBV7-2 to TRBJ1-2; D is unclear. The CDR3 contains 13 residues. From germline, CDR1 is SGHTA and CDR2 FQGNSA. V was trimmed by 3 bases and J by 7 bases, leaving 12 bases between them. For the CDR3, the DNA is TGTGCCAGCAGCTTTACGGAGGCAGCTGGCTACACCTTC. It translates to CASSFTEAAGYTF.

The CDR3 loop is CASIQSTGGGTEAFF. Written as DNA, the CDR3 is TGTGCCAGCATACAAAGTACGGGCGGGGGGACTGAAGCTTTCTTT. The genes are TRBV5-4 and TRBJ1-1; D perhaps matches TRBD1 (5 bases). This CDR3 has 15 residues. The germline gives CDR1 SGHNT, CDR2 YYREEE (reference sequence). V was pared by 6 bases and J by 5 bases, with 20 bases between.

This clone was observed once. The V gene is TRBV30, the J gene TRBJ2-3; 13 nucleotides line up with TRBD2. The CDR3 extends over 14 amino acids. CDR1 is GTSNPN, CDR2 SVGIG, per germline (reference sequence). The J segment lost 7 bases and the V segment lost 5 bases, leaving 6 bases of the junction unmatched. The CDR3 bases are TGTGCCTGGTCTAGACTAGCGGGAGGAAATACGCAGTATTTT. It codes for CAWSRLAGGNTQYF.

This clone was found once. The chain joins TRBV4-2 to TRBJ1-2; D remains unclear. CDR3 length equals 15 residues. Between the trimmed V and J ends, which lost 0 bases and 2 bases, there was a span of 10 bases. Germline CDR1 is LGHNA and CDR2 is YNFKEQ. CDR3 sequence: CASSQDFSGNYGYTF. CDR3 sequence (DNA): TGTGCCAGCAGCCAAGATTTCTCAGGAAACTATGGCTACACCTTC.

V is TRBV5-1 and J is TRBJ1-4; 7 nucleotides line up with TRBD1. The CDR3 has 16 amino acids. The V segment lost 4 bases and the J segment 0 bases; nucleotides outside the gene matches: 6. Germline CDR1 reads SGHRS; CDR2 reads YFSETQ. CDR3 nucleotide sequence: TGCGCCAGCAGCCGGGACAGTCCCGCAACTAATGAAAAACTGTTTTTT. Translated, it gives CASSRDSPATNEKLFF.

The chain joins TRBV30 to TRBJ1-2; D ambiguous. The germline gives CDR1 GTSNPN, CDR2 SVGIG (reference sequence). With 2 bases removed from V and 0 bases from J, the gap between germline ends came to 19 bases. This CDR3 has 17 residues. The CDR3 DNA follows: TGTGCCTGGAGTACCCCCTGGGGTTCGGCAGCTAACTATGGCTACACCTTC. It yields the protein CAWSTPWGSAANYGYTF.

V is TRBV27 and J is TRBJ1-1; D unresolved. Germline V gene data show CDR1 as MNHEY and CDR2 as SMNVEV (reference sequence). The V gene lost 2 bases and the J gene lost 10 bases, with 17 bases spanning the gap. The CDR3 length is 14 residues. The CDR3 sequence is CASSLGPRGGGAFF. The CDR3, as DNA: TGTGCCAGCAGTTTAGGGCCGCGAGGCGGTGGAGCTTTCTTT.

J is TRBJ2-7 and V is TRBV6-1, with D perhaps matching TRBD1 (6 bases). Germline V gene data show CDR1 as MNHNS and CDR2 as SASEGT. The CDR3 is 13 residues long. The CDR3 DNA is TGTACGACGGACAGCGGACTTACCTACGAGCAGTACTTC. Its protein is CTTDSGLTYEQYF.

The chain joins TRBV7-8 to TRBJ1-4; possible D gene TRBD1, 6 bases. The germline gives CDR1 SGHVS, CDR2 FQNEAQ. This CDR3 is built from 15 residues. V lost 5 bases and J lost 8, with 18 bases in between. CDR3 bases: TGTGCCAGCAGCGGGCGGGGGGGCATGGGAGAAAAACTGTTTTTT. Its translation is CASSGRGGMGEKLFF.

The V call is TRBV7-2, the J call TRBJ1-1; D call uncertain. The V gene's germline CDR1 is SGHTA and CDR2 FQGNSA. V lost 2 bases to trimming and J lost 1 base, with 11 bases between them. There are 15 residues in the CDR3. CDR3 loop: CASSLSQETNTEAFF. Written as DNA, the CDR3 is TGTGCCAGCAGCTTATCGCAGGAGACGAACACTGAAGCTTTCTTT. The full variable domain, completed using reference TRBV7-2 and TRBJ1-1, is GAGVSQSPSNKVTEKGKDVELRCDPISGHTALYWYRQSLGQGLEFLIYFQGNSAPDKSGLPSDRFSAERTGGSVSTLTIQRTQQEDSAVYLCASSLSQETNTEAFFGQGTRLTVV.

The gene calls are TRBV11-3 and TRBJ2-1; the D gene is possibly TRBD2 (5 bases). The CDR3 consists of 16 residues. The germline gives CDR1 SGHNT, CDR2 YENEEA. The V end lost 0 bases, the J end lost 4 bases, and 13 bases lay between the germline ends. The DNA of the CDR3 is TGTGCCAGCAGCTTAGAACTAGGATATATGTACAATGAGCAGTTCTTC. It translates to CASSLELGYMYNEQFF.

Here the CDR3 DNA reads TGTGCCAGCAGCCTGAGCGGGGGGAACACCGGGGAGCTGTTTTTT. This encodes CASSLSGGNTGELFF. J is TRBJ2-2 and V is TRBV7-9, with 8 bases fitting TRBD2. J was trimmed by 1 base and V by 5 bases; bases with no gene match: 3. CDR3 length equals 15 residues. Germline assignment: CDR1 SEHNR and CDR2 FQNEAQ (reference sequence).

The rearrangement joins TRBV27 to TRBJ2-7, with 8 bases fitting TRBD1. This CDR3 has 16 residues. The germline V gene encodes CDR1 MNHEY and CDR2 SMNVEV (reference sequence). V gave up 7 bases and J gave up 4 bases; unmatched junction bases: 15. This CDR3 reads CASTSRRDRSGYEQYF. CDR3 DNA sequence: TGTGCCAGCACCTCCCGAAGGGACAGGTCGGGGTACGAGCAGTACTTC.

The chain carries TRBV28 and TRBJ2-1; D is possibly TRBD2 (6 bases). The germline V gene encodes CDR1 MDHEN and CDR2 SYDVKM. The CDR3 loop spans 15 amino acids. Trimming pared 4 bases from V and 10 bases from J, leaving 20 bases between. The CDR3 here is CASSSGRLEREEQFF. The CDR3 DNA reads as TGTGCCAGCAGTTCAGGGAGACTAGAGAGGGAAGAGCAGTTCTTC.